In its sample, the clone carrying this T cell receptor beta chain was seen once. With random hexamers, roughly 0.5 to 1 ug RNA was reverse transcribed. A single record per CDR3 protein comes from TCRdb applying MiXCR to the immunoSEQ multiplex PCR reads. This sample has approximately 180,000 distinct CDR3 sequences, with over 75% found just once. The V and J ends lost 5 bases and 1 base respectively, with 9 bases between them. The CDR3 contains 13 residues. Germline V gene sequence: CDR1 SGHNT, CDR2 YYREEE (reference sequence). This entry comes from a study of CD8 T cells in Susac syndrome. The study sequenced TCR beta in blood CD8+ and CD4+ T cells. Through negative isolation, CD4+ and CD8+ T cells were obtained, while TEMRA cells were enriched using FACS.

The rearrangement uses TRBV5-4 and TRBJ1-1, with TRBD1 as a possible D gene (5 bases). The specimen sequenced was CD4+ T cells from PBMCs. This TCR came from a human donor with Susac syndrome. The CDR3 DNA reads TGTGCCAGCAGTTGGGACCGGAACACTGAAGCTTTCTTT. Translating it yields CASSWDRNTEAFF. Variable domain in full (rest from reference TRBV5-4 and TRBJ1-1): ETGVTQSPTHLIKTRGQQVTLRCSSQSGHNTVSWYQQALGQGPQFIFQYYREEENGRGNFPPRFSGLQFPNYSSELNVNALELDDSALYLCASSWDRNTEAFFGQGTRLTVV.